This entry features one TCR beta chain sequence. The data were obtained in a study of blood T cell repertoires in COVID-19. Study context: T cells, B-cell-depleted T cells, or PBMCs supplied cDNA or gDNA.

The CDR3 extends over 14 amino acids. Trimming cost V 7 bases and J 0 bases, with 10 bases left between them. CDR1 and CDR2 (germline): LGHNT, FRNRAP. Sequencing used immunoSEQ multiplex PCR; TCRdb keeps in-frame clones, though not all of them. The sample has fewer than 450,000 clones, approximately 91% seen once. Participants had their cohort set by participant-reported clinical history. The sequencing sample was made of PBMCs or T cells enriched from blood (not recorded which). The chain couples TRBV12-5 to TRBJ1-3; D remains ambiguous. The source of this sequence is a woman in her forties with acute COVID-19. The CDR3 sequence is CASAPSGSGNTIYF. CDR3 in DNA: TGTGCTAGTGCCCCCTCGGGCTCTGGAAACACCATATATTTT.